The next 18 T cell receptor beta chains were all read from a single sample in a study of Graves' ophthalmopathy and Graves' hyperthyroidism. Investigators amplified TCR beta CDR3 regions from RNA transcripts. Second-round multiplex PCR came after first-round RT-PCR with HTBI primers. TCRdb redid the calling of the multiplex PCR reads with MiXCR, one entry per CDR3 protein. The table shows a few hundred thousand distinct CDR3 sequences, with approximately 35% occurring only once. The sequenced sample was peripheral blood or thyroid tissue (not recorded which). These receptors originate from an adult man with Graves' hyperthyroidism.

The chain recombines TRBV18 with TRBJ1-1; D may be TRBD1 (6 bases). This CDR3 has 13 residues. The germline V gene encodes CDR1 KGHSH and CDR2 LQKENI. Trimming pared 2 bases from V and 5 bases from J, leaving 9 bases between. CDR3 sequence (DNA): TGTGCCAGCTCACCAATAGGGGGGACTGAAGCTTTCTTT. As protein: CASSPIGGTEAFF.

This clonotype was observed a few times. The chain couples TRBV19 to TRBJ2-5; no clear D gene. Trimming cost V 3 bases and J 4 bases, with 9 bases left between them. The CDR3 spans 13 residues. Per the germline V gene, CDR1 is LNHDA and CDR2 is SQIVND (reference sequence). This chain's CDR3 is CASSIVAGETQYF. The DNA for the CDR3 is TGTGCCAGTAGTATTGTAGCTGGAGAGACCCAGTACTTC.

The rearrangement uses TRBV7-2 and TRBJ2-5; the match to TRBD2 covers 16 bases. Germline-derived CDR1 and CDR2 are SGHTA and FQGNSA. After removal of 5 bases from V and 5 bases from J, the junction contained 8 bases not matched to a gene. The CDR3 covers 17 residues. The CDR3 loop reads CASSKPGLAGGMETQYF. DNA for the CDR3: TGTGCCAGCAGCAAACCGGGACTAGCGGGGGGGATGGAGACCCAGTACTTC.

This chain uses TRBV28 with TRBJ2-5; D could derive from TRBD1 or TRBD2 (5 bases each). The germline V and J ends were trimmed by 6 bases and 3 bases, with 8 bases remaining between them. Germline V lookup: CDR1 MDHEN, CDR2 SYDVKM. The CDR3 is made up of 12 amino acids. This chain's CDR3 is CASSWGKETQYF. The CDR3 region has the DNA TGTGCCAGCAGCTGGGGGAAAGAGACCCAGTACTTC.

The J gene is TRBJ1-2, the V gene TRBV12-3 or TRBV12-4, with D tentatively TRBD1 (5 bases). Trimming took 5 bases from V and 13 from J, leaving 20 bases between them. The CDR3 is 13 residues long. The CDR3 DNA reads TGTGCCAGCAGTCCCCAGGGTTACTATGACTGCACCTTC. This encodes CASSPQGYYDCTF.

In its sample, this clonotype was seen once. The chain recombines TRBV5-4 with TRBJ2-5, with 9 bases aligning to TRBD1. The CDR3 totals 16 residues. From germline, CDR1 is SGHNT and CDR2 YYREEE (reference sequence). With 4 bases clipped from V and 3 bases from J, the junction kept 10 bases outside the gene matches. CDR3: CASSEMDRGAKETQYF. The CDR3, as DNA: TGTGCCAGCAGCGAGATGGACAGGGGCGCCAAAGAGACCCAGTACTTC.

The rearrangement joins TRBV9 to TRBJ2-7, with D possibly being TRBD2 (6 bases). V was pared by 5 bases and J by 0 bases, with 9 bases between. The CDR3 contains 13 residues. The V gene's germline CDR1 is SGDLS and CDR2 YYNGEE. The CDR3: CASREGSSYEQYF. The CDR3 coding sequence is TGTGCCAGCAGGGAGGGCAGCTCCTACGAGCAGTACTTC.

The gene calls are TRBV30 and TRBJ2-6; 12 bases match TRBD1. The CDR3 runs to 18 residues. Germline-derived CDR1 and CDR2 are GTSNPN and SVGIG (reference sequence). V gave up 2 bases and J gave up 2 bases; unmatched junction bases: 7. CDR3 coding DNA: TGTGCCTGGAGTTTACCGGGACAGGGGGCGCCTGGGGCCAACGTCCTGACTTTC. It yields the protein CAWSLPGQGAPGANVLTF.

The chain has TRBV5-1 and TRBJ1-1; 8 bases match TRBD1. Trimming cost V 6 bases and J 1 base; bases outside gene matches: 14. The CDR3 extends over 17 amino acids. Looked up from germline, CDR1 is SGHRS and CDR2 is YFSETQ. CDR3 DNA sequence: TGCGCCAGCAAGCGCTGGACAGGGTATGAGGGGAACACTGAAGCTTTCTTT. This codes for CASKRWTGYEGNTEAFF.

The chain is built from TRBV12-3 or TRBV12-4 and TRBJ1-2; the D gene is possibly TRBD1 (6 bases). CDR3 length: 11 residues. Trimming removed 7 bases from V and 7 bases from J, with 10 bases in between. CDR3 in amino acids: CASTKTGGYTF. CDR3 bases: TGTGCCAGCACAAAGACAGGTGGCTACACCTTC.

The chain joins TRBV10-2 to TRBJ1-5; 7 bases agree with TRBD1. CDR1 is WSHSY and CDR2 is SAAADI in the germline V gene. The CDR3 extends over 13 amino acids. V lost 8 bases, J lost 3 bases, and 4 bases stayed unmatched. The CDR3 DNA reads TGCGCCAGCTCTGGGACAGCCAATCAGCCCCAGCATTTT. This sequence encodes CASSGTANQPQHF.

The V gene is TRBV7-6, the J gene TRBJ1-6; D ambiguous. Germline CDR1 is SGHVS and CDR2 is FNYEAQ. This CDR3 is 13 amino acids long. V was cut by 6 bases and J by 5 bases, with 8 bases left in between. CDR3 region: CASSPRDNSPLHF. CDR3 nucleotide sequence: TGTGCCAGCAGTCCGAGGGATAATTCACCCCTCCACTTT.

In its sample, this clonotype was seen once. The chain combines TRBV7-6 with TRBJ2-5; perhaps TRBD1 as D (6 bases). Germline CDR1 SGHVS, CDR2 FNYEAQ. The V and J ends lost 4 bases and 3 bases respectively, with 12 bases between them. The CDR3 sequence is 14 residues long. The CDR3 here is CASSSQGGEETQYF. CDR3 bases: TGTGCCAGCAGCTCACAGGGTGGCGAAGAGACCCAGTACTTC.

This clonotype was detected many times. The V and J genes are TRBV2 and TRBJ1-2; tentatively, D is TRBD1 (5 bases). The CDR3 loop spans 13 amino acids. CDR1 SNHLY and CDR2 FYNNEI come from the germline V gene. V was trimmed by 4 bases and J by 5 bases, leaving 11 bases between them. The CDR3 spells CASSVGGPYGYTF. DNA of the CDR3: TGTGCCAGCAGTGTTGGGGGACCGTATGGCTACACCTTC.

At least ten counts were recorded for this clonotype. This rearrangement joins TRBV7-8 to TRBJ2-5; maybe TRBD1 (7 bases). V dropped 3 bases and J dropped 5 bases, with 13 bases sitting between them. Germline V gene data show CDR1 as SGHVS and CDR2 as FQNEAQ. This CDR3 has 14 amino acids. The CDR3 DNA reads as TGTGCCAGCAGCTTTGAGACAGGGAGGGAGACCCAGTACTTC. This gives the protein CASSFETGRETQYF.

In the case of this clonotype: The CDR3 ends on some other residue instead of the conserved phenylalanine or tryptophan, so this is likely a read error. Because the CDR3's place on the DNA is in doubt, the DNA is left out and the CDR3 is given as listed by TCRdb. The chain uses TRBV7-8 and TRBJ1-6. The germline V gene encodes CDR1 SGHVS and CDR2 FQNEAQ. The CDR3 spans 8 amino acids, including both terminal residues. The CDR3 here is CASSDAAG.

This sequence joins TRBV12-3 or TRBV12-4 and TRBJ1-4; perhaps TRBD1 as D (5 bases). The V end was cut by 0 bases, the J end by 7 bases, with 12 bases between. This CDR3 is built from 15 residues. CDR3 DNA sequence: TGTGCCAGCAGTTTAGCGCGGATGGGGCCTGAAAAACTGTTTTTT. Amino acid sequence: CASSLARMGPEKLFF.

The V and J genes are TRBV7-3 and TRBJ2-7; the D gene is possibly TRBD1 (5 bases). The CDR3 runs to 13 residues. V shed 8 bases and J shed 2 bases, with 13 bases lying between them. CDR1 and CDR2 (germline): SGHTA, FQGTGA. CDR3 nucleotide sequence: TGTGCCAGCGGCCGGCAGGGAACCTACGAGCAGTACTTC. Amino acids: CASGRQGTYEQYF.